These 31 T cell receptor beta chains originate from one sample sequenced in a study of T cell responses to AZD1222 COVID-19 vaccine. Sequenced by immunoSEQ multiplex PCR; TCRdb stores in-frame clones only, minus some. The sample records roughly 200,000 clones, 70% to 90% being singletons. This sample comprised peripheral blood, obtained on day 0 of AZD1222 vaccination. These receptors all come from an adult in good health.

The gene calls are TRBV27 and TRBJ1-6, with TRBD1 matching over 9 bases. CDR1 and CDR2 from the germline V gene are MNHEY and SMNVEV (reference sequence). Germline trimming cut 5 bases from V and 7 bases from J; bases unmatched to any gene: 6. The CDR3 is 15 amino acids. CDR3 in amino acids: CASSHTGTGNSPLHF. CDR3 coding DNA: TGTGCCAGCAGTCACACCGGGACAGGGAATTCACCCCTCCACTTT.

This clone was seen just once. The chain employs TRBV18 and TRBJ1-1, with D maybe TRBD1 (5 bases). The CDR3 length is 12 residues. Trimming shortened V by 3 bases and J by 10 bases, and 12 bases separated the two germline ends. Germline CDR1 KGHSH, CDR2 LQKENI. As DNA, the CDR3 is TGTGCCAGCTCACCGACAGCTCCTGGAGCTTTCTTT. Translated, it gives CASSPTAPGAFF.

Of note for this clone: This sample includes further DNA sequences coding for the same CDR3. The J gene is TRBJ2-5, the V gene TRBV4-3; D may be TRBD1 or TRBD2 (5 bases each). V dropped 0 bases and J dropped 4 bases, with 12 bases sitting between them. The CDR3 runs 15 residues. Germline-derived CDR1 and CDR2 are LGHNA and YSLEER. The CDR3 DNA is TGCGCCAGCAGCCAAGATGGGACCGACAGAGAGACCCAGTACTTC. This encodes CASSQDGTDRETQYF.

In DNA form, the CDR3 reads TGTGCCAGCAGTTTAATAGGGGGGAATCAGCCCCAGCATTTT. Its protein product is CASSLIGGNQPQHF. This rearrangement joins TRBV27 to TRBJ1-5, with D possibly matching TRBD1 (6 bases). CDR1 and CDR2 (germline): MNHEY, SMNVEV (reference sequence). The CDR3 contains 14 residues. The ends were cut back, 2 bases at V and 4 bases at J, with 9 bases in the middle.

The chain recombines TRBV5-6 with TRBJ1-1; D unclear. CDR3 length: 12 amino acids. V was cut by 4 bases and J by 1 base, with 5 bases left in between. CDR1 SGHDT and CDR2 YYEEEE come from the germline V gene. CDR3 sequence reads: CASSIGNTEAFF. The CDR3 nucleotides read TGTGCCAGCAGCATCGGGAACACTGAAGCTTTCTTT.

This chain links TRBV5-1 with TRBJ2-7; either TRBD1 or TRBD2 may supply D (5 bases each). The CDR3 runs to 15 residues. V dropped 1 base and J dropped 0 bases, with 11 bases sitting between them. Germline lookup yields CDR1 SGHRS and CDR2 YFSETQ. The CDR3 coding sequence is TGCGCCAGCAGCTTGCGGGCAGGGACCTCCTACGAGCAGTACTTC. Translating gives CASSLRAGTSYEQYF.

Written as DNA, the CDR3 is TGTGCCAGTCTGGGACAGCTGAACACTGAAGCTTTCTTT. Protein: CASLGQLNTEAFF. The chain recombines TRBV25-1 with TRBJ1-1; 7 bases agree with TRBD1. The J segment lost 0 bases and the V segment lost 9 bases, leaving 4 bases of the junction unmatched. The CDR3 runs to 13 residues. Germline assignment: CDR1 MGHDK and CDR2 SYGVNS. Together with reference TRBV25-1 and TRBJ1-1, the CDR3 gives the full variable domain: EADIYQTPRYLVIGTGKKITLECSQTMGHDKMYWYQQDPGMELHLIHYSYGVNSTEKGDLSSESTVSRIRTEHFPLTLESARPSHTSQYLCASLGQLNTEAFFGQGTRLTVV.

The chain links TRBV5-5 to TRBJ1-4, with 7 nucleotides matching TRBD1. CDR3 length: 16 residues. V lost 0 bases to trimming and J lost 10 bases; unmatched junction nucleotides: 12. Per germline, CDR1 SGHKS and CDR2 YYEKEE (reference sequence). The CDR3 DNA is TGTGCCAGCAGCTTGGAATCCCCGGGCCCAGGGGGAAAACTGTTTTTT. Encoded protein: CASSLESPGPGGKLFF. The full variable domain, with the rest looked up from reference TRBV5-5 and TRBJ1-4, is DAGVTQSPTHLIKTRGQQVTLRCSPISGHKSVSWYQQVLGQGPQFIFQYYEKEERGRGNFPDRFSARQFPNYSSELNVNALLLGDSALYLCASSLESPGPGGKLFFGSGTQLSVL.

The chain combines TRBV5-5 with TRBJ2-7, with TRBD2 matching 8 bases. The V gene end was trimmed by 0 bases and the J gene end by 3 bases; junction bases not matched to a gene: 5. This CDR3 comprises 15 residues. Germline values: CDR1 SGHKS, CDR2 YYEKEE (reference sequence). The CDR3 loop reads CASSLAGGLVYEQYF. CDR3 sequence (DNA): TGTGCCAGCAGCTTGGCGGGAGGGTTAGTCTACGAGCAGTACTTC.

The chain has TRBV3-1 (or the pseudogene TRBV3-2) and TRBJ2-7; perhaps TRBD1 as D (6 bases). The V gene's germline CDR1 is LGHDT and CDR2 YNNKEL (reference sequence). The length of the CDR3 is 15 residues. V lost 0 bases, J lost 4 bases, and 13 bases lay in between. The CDR3 DNA reads as TGTGCCAGCAGCCAAGATTTTGGGGGCGCATACGAGCAGTACTTC. The encoded protein is CASSQDFGGAYEQYF.

V usage is TRBV7-2 and J usage is TRBJ2-3; D may be TRBD1 or TRBD2 (5 bases each). Between the trimmed V and J ends, which lost 4 bases and 5 bases, there was a span of 16 bases. Per the germline V gene, CDR1 is SGHTA and CDR2 is FQGNSA. The length of the CDR3 is 15 residues. CDR3 sequence reads: CASSSGTVLGDTQYF. DNA for the CDR3: TGTGCCAGCAGCTCAGGGACCGTCCTGGGAGATACGCAGTATTTT. Full variable domain (missing parts from reference TRBV7-2 and TRBJ2-3): GAGVSQSPSNKVTEKGKDVELRCDPISGHTALYWYRQSLGQGLEFLIYFQGNSAPDKSGLPSDRFSAERTGGSVSTLTIQRTQQEDSAVYLCASSSGTVLGDTQYFGPGTRLTVL.

This clone has a handful of counts. The J gene is TRBJ1-6, the V gene TRBV2; D call uncertain. The CDR3 sequence is 12 residues long. V was pared by 10 bases and J by 10 bases, with 14 bases between. CDR1 SNHLY and CDR2 FYNNEI come from the germline V gene. The CDR3: CATTTYGSPLHF. DNA for the CDR3: TGTGCCACAACTACGTACGGGTCACCCCTCCACTTT. The whole variable domain, remainder taken from reference TRBV2 and TRBJ1-6, is EPEVTQTPSHQVTQMGQEVILRCVPISNHLYFYWYRQILGQKVEFLVSFYNNEISEKSEIFDDQFSVERPDGSNFTLKIRSTKLEDSAMYFCATTTYGSPLHFGNGTRLTVT.

The rearrangement uses TRBV5-1 and TRBJ1-4, with a tentative D call TRBD1 (6 bases). Germline loops: CDR1 SGHRS, CDR2 YFSETQ. This CDR3 region has 17 residues. V gave up 0 bases and J gave up 8 bases, with 20 bases separating them. This CDR3 reads CASSLVLQGSGEEKLFF. The CDR3 DNA follows: TGCGCCAGCAGCTTGGTCCTACAGGGTTCAGGAGAGGAAAAACTGTTTTTT.

The chain has TRBV7-9 and TRBJ2-5; no definite D call. Trimming left V 5 bases short and J 3 bases short, with 16 bases between. The CDR3 consists of 15 residues. CDR1 and CDR2 (germline): SEHNR, FQNEAQ (reference sequence). The CDR3 loop is CASSLKRGPKETQYF. The CDR3, as DNA: TGTGCCAGCAGCCTAAAACGAGGTCCCAAAGAGACCCAGTACTTC.

The chain carries TRBV11-3 and TRBJ2-1; 11 nucleotides align to TRBD2. V shed 5 bases, J shed 2 bases, and the junction held 2 bases outside the gene matches. The CDR3 has 15 amino acids. Per germline, CDR1 SGHNT and CDR2 YENEEA. CDR3 nucleotide sequence: TGTGCCAGCAGCACTAGCGGGGGAGCCTACAATGAGCAGTTCTTC. It specifies CASSTSGGAYNEQFF.

This clone was counted a single time. The chain couples TRBV5-1 to TRBJ2-1; D is perhaps TRBD1 or TRBD2 (5 bases each). Germline CDR1 is SGHRS and CDR2 is YFSETQ. This CDR3 is built from 15 residues. Between the trimmed V and J ends, which lost 5 bases and 6 bases, there was a span of 18 bases. CDR3 sequence (DNA): TGCGCCAGCAGAGACCCGGGACCTGGGGCCAATGAGCAGTTCTTC. Amino acids: CASRDPGPGANEQFF.

The V and J genes are TRBV6-5 and TRBJ2-3; 7 bases align to TRBD2. The CDR3 extends over 13 amino acids. CDR1 and CDR2 from the germline V gene are MNHEY and SVGAGI. V shed 1 base and J 6 bases; nucleotides not matched to a gene: 1. The CDR3 loop reads CASSYWGGDTQYF. The CDR3 DNA reads as TGTGCCAGCAGTTACTGGGGGGGGGATACGCAGTATTTT.

The table lists this clone with a few counts. The rearrangement joins TRBV28 to TRBJ2-7; D is unclear. The CDR3 loop spans 13 amino acids. With 5 bases removed from V and 5 bases from J, the gap between germline ends came to 13 bases. Germline loops: CDR1 MDHEN, CDR2 SYDVKM. CDR3 region: CASSPLGGHEQYF. CDR3 nucleotide sequence: TGTGCCAGCAGTCCCCTGGGTGGTCACGAGCAGTACTTC.

The rearrangement joins TRBV11-2 to TRBJ2-5, with D possibly called TRBD1 or TRBD2 (5 bases each). Germline V lookup: CDR1 SGHAT, CDR2 FQNNGV. This CDR3 is 16 amino acids long. V lost 5 bases to trimming and J lost 1 base, with 17 bases between them. The CDR3 protein is CASSPPVGVAQETQYF. The CDR3 coding sequence is TGTGCCAGCAGCCCTCCAGTGGGGGTTGCCCAAGAGACCCAGTACTTC.

The rearrangement uses TRBV18 and TRBJ2-7; the match to TRBD1 covers 7 bases. There are 13 residues in the CDR3. Trimming removed 2 bases from V and 6 bases from J; junction bases left unmatched: 4. CDR1 is KGHSH, CDR2 LQKENI, per germline. The CDR3 bases are TGTGCCAGCTCACCATACAGGGGAAGCGAGCAGTACTTC. Amino acids: CASSPYRGSEQYF.

The genes are TRBV15 and TRBJ2-5; D uncertain. Trimming pared 3 bases from V and 2 bases from J, leaving 4 bases between. This CDR3 contains 12 residues. Germline V CDR1 and CDR2: LNHNV, YYDKDF (reference sequence). The CDR3 DNA reads as TGTGCCACCAGCAGGGGACAAGAGACCCAGTACTTC. Its translation: CATSRGQETQYF.

The rearrangement joins TRBV28 to TRBJ1-5; D call uncertain. The CDR3 has 11 residues. Germline lookup yields CDR1 MDHEN and CDR2 SYDVKM. Trimming pared 5 bases from V and 9 bases from J, leaving 8 bases between. Here the CDR3 DNA reads TGTGCCAGCAGTCCCCGGGGGCCCCAGCATTTT. Translated: CASSPRGPQHF.

This clone was observed once. The V call is TRBV30, the J call TRBJ2-2, with D perhaps given as TRBD1 or TRBD2 (5 bases each). The CDR3 runs 15 residues. Trimming cost V 0 bases and J 5 bases, with 13 bases left between them. Germline CDR1 and CDR2: GTSNPN and SVGIG (reference sequence). CDR3 amino acids: CAWSVLGADTGELFF. DNA of the CDR3: TGTGCCTGGAGTGTACTAGGGGCGGATACCGGGGAGCTGTTTTTT.

The chain has TRBV2 and TRBJ2-7, with D unclear. V was cut by 8 bases and J by 0 bases, with 11 bases left in between. Germline V CDR1 and CDR2: SNHLY, FYNNEI. The CDR3 covers 13 residues. The CDR3 DNA follows: TGTGCCAGCCACTTTGACTCCTCCTACGAGCAGTACTTC. This translates into CASHFDSSYEQYF.

The chain uses TRBV10-3 and TRBJ1-4, with D possibly matching TRBD1 (6 bases). Germline V lookup: CDR1 ENHRY, CDR2 SYGVKD. With 6 bases removed from V and 0 bases from J, the gap between germline ends came to 8 bases. The CDR3 has 14 amino acids. Written as DNA, the CDR3 is TGTGCCATCAGACGGACAGCAACTAATGAAAAACTGTTTTTT. It encodes CAIRRTATNEKLFF.

The CDR3 nucleotides read TGTGCCATCAATCTGGGGGACAGGGGCTTACGTTCCTCCGAGCAGTACTTC. It specifies CAINLGDRGLRSSEQYF. The chain uses TRBV21-1 and TRBJ2-7; no DNA check was done on the table's D call, TRBD1. TRBV21-1 is reported as a pseudogene. The CDR3 totals 17 residues.

V is TRBV28 and J is TRBJ2-4; D not resolved. V was trimmed by 6 bases and J by 2 bases, leaving 17 bases between them. Germline loops: CDR1 MDHEN, CDR2 SYDVKM. The CDR3 contains 16 residues. This chain's CDR3 is CASSSGAWHSKNIQYF. CDR3 nucleotides: TGTGCCAGCAGCTCCGGCGCGTGGCATTCCAAAAACATTCAGTACTTC.

The genes are TRBV27 and TRBJ2-1; D might be TRBD2 (5 bases). Germline values: CDR1 MNHEY, CDR2 SMNVEV (reference sequence). V gave up 6 bases and J gave up 8 bases, with 17 bases separating them. The CDR3 covers 14 residues. CDR3 sequence reads: CASSPFPGLDEQFF. In DNA form, the CDR3 reads TGTGCCAGCAGCCCTTTCCCGGGGTTGGATGAGCAGTTCTTC.

The chain links TRBV9 to TRBJ2-1, with 7 bases aligning to TRBD2. This CDR3 is built from 17 residues. Germline trimming cut 2 bases from V and 0 bases from J; bases unmatched to any gene: 8. Germline loops: CDR1 SGDLS, CDR2 YYNGEE. The CDR3 region has the DNA TGTGCCAGCAGCGTGGGGAGCGGGGTACTCTCCTACAATGAGCAGTTCTTC. Encoded protein: CASSVGSGVLSYNEQFF.

This chain joins TRBV15 and TRBJ2-7; 13 nucleotides align to TRBD2. The CDR3 loop spans 13 amino acids. J gave up 6 bases and V 9 bases, and 5 bases lay outside the gene matches. The V gene's germline CDR1 is LNHNV and CDR2 YYDKDF (reference sequence). DNA of the CDR3: TGTGCCACTAGACTAGCGGGGGGATTCGAGCAGTACTTC. It codes for CATRLAGGFEQYF.

The chain uses TRBV18 and TRBJ2-1, with 9 bases identical to TRBD2. J lost 4 bases, V lost 4 bases, and 8 bases had no gene match. CDR1 is KGHSH, CDR2 LQKENI, per germline. The CDR3 is made up of 16 amino acids. The CDR3 DNA sequence: TGTGCCAGCTCACTAATAGCGGGGGCAGAGTACAATGAGCAGTTCTTC. This sequence encodes CASSLIAGAEYNEQFF.